A single sample gave rise to the 17 T cell receptor beta chains below, sequenced in a study of blood T cells in healthy people across ages (dated by TCRdb to between 2015 and 2016). Library generation was performed with 5' RACE. The data were produced on an Illumina HiSeq 2500. A second PCR of roughly 7 to 11 cycles was performed with a sample-barcoded 5' primer and a J-beta primer mix. TCRdb cleaned the public reads at Q25 with fastp, built clones with MiXCR and kept in-frame beta chains. A single entry per CDR3 protein holds the most common genes and DNA from its merged rows. The sample table lists about 640,000 distinct CDR3 sequences, roughly 50% of them with a count of one. The ten largest make up 30% to 40% of the sample. Sequencing was carried out using blood. Receptors were obtained from a man aged 60 to 69 in good health.

This clonotype was counted a few times. V and J are TRBV5-1 and TRBJ2-1; 8 bases fit TRBD2. V lost 0 bases to trimming and J lost 7 bases; unmatched junction nucleotides: 12. Germline V gene data show CDR1 as SGHRS and CDR2 as YFSETQ. This CDR3 is built from 17 residues. The CDR3 sequence is CASSLARGGGLLNEQFF. Here the CDR3 DNA reads TGCGCCAGCAGCTTGGCCCGTGGCGGGGGGCTACTAAATGAGCAGTTCTTC.

This clonotype has just one count. This rearrangement joins TRBV11-2 to TRBJ2-5, with TRBD2 as a possible D gene (5 bases). The end of the DNA is better explained by TRBJ2-7, so the J call may be wrong. CDR1 is SGHAT, CDR2 FQNNGV, per germline. The length of the CDR3 is 16 residues. CDR3 DNA sequence: TGTGCCAGCAGCTTAGATTTGGCGGGCTATGCCTACGAGCAGTACTTC. It encodes CASSLDLAGYAYEQYF.

The chain employs TRBV18 and TRBJ2-1; D possibly corresponds to TRBD2 (5 bases). The germline V gene has CDR1 KGHSH and CDR2 LQKENI. The CDR3 covers 16 residues. V was clipped by 1 base and J by 5 bases, with 15 bases between them. The CDR3 region is CASSPREGLTHNEQFF. CDR3 coding DNA: TGTGCCAGCTCACCACGGGAAGGACTTACCCACAATGAGCAGTTCTTC.

The rearrangement uses TRBV7-2 and TRBJ1-5; TRBD1 matches at 7 bases. V trimming: 5 bases; J trimming: 0 bases; junction bases outside the gene matches: 7. There are 16 residues in the CDR3. Germline lookup yields CDR1 SGHTA and CDR2 FQGNSA. CDR3 region: CASSPRDRHSNQPQHF. Here the CDR3 DNA reads TGTGCCAGCAGCCCGAGGGACAGACATAGCAATCAGCCCCAGCATTTT.

This clonotype occurred a few times. This rearrangement joins TRBV12-3 or TRBV12-4 to TRBJ2-5; D is perhaps TRBD2 (6 bases). The DNA matches TRBJ2-7 better at its end, which makes the J call doubtful. This CDR3 is built from 15 residues. The DNA of the CDR3 is TGTGCCAGCAGTTTCAACTTGGCGGGGTACGACGAGCAGTACTTC. Its protein is CASSFNLAGYDEQYF.

In regard to this clonotype: A read error may explain this, as a much larger clone is one base away. This chain links TRBV28 with TRBJ2-1, with 10 bases identical to TRBD1. The CDR3 contains 14 residues. Per germline, CDR1 MDHEN and CDR2 SYDVKM. The CDR3 DNA follows: TGTGTCAGCAGGGAAGGGACAGGGGTGGCCAGGCAGTTCTTC. The encoded protein is CVSREGTGVARQFF.

The gene calls are TRBV12-5 and TRBJ2-5, with D tentatively TRBD1 (6 bases). The assigned J gene may be wrong: the sequence end matches TRBJ2-7 better. Germline CDR1 and CDR2: LGHNT and FRNRAP. The CDR3 loop spans 14 amino acids. In DNA, the CDR3 is TGTGCTAGTGGTCCCCGGGCAGGGGCCTACGAGCAGTACTTC. It codes for CASGPRAGAYEQYF.

This clonotype was seen ten or more times. The chain uses TRBV6-5 and TRBJ2-5, with a possible D match to TRBD2 (7 bases). The CDR3 runs 13 residues. The germline V gene encodes CDR1 MNHEY and CDR2 SVGAGI. V was shortened by 2 bases and J by 5 bases, with 9 bases between the two germline ends. The CDR3 DNA follows: TGTGCCAGCAGTTACGGGGGGGCGGAGACCCAGTACTTC. Translated, it gives CASSYGGAETQYF.

This chain links TRBV6-6 with TRBJ1-1; the D gene is possibly TRBD1 (6 bases). The CDR3 has 17 residues. The V gene's germline CDR1 is MNHNY and CDR2 SVGAGI (reference sequence). V was cut by 4 bases and J by 1 base, with 19 bases left in between. CDR3 sequence: CASSSPRRGLRNTEAFF. In DNA, the CDR3 is TGTGCCAGCAGTTCCCCGAGACGGGGGCTGCGGAACACTGAAGCTTTCTTT.

This clonotype was counted only a few times. The genes are TRBV7-2 and TRBJ1-5; tentative D call: TRBD1 (5 bases). V shed 5 bases and J shed 3 bases, with 14 bases lying between them. CDR3 length: 15 residues. The V gene's germline CDR1 is SGHTA and CDR2 FQGNSA. CDR3 loop: CASSLDGDHNQPQHF. CDR3 bases: TGTGCCAGCAGCCTCGACGGGGACCACAATCAGCCCCAGCATTTT.

A word on this clonotype: A much more abundant neighbour one base away suggests this may be a read error. The chain has TRBV20-1 and TRBJ1-2, with a tentative D call TRBD1 (5 bases). Per the germline V gene, CDR1 is DFQATT and CDR2 is SNEGSKA (reference sequence). This CDR3 contains 11 residues. This CDR3 reads CSAAGGLGHTF. DNA for the CDR3: TGCAGTGCTGCGGGGGGACTTGGCCACACCTTC.

This clonotype has more than one count but fewer than ten. This chain joins TRBV20-1 and TRBJ2-4; 7 bases fit TRBD2. V shed 5 bases, J shed 6 bases, and the junction held 7 bases outside the gene matches. Germline lookup yields CDR1 DFQATT and CDR2 SNEGSKA (reference sequence). The length of the CDR3 is 13 residues. DNA of the CDR3: TGCAGTGCTGGAGCGGGGATGACAAACATTCAGTACTTC. The encoded protein is CSAGAGMTNIQYF.

With respect to this clonotype: At one boundary the junction diverges from the germline segment, which might be a read error. This rearrangement joins TRBV29-1 to TRBJ2-5; the D gene is possibly TRBD1 (6 bases). CDR3 length: 13 residues. CDR1 and CDR2 (germline): SQVTM, ANQGSEA. CDR3 region: CSVEGTAREAQYF. CDR3 nucleotide sequence: TGCAGCGTTGAAGGGACAGCAAGAGAGGCCCAGTACTTC.

This clonotype was counted between two and nine times. The V gene is TRBV29-1, the J gene TRBJ1-4; D gene unclear. The germline V gene has CDR1 SQVTM and CDR2 ANQGSEA. The CDR3 has 12 amino acids. V shed 6 bases and J shed 7 bases, with 12 bases lying between them. This chain's CDR3 is CSVRDNTEKLFF. In DNA form, the CDR3 reads TGCAGCGTCCGCGATAATACTGAAAAACTGTTTTTT.

V is TRBV7-2 and J is TRBJ1-4; D unresolved. This CDR3 has 15 amino acids. Trimming removed 5 bases from V and 7 bases from J, with 17 bases in between. Looked up from germline, CDR1 is SGHTA and CDR2 is FQGNSA. The CDR3 DNA reads as TGTGCCAGCAGCCTACGCCCTGAGAGTGGTGAAAAACTGTTTTTT. This sequence encodes CASSLRPESGEKLFF.

The chain recombines TRBV7-6 with TRBJ2-3; D gene uncertain. This CDR3 has 12 amino acids. Trimming stripped 5 bases from V and 4 bases from J, with 7 bases between. Germline loops: CDR1 SGHVS, CDR2 FNYEAQ. The CDR3 loop reads CASSTYSDTQYF. CDR3 DNA: TGTGCCAGCAGCACCTATTCAGATACGCAGTATTTT.

This clonotype was picked up a small number of times. The chain uses TRBV27 and TRBJ2-7; D not certain. Between the trimmed V and J ends, which lost 6 bases and 6 bases, there was a span of 15 bases. Germline CDR1 and CDR2: MNHEY and SMNVEV (reference sequence). The CDR3 runs to 13 residues. This CDR3 reads CASRRTGSTEQYF. CDR3 in DNA: TGTGCCAGCAGGAGGACCGGCAGCACCGAGCAGTACTTC.